The entry below describes one T cell receptor (beta chain). The data originate from a study of T cells in Graves' hyperthyroidism and ophthalmopathy. The CDR3 is 15 residues long. The V and J ends lost 5 bases and 2 bases respectively, with 14 bases between them. The V gene's germline CDR1 is SGHNT and CDR2 YENEEA. Template material for amplifying TCR beta CDR3 regions consisted of RNA transcripts. A set of HTBI primers served as the primers for a first-round RT-PCR of the TCR CDR3. TCRdb analysed the multiplex PCR reads with MiXCR anew, one entry per CDR3 protein. The sample records about 380,000 distinct CDR3 sequences, roughly 13% being singletons. The blood specimen was taken at initial hyperthyroidism diagnosis, before any ophthalmopathy symptoms.

The TCR originated in a man younger than 40 with Graves' hyperthyroidism that later progressed to Graves' ophthalmopathy. Specimen: blood. The rearrangement uses TRBV11-3 and TRBJ2-3; D is possibly TRBD2 (7 bases). CDR3 sequence reads: CASSARGAPTDTQYF. The CDR3 DNA reads TGTGCCAGCAGCGCCCGGGGGGCCCCCACAGATACGCAGTATTTT.